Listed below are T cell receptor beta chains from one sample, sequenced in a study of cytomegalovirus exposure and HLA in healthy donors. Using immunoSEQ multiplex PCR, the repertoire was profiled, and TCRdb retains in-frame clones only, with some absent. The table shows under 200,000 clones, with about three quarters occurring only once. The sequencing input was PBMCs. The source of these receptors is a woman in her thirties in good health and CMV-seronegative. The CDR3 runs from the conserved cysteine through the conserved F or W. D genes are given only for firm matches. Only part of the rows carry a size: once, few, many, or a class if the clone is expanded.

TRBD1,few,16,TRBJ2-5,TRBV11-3,TGTGCCAGCAGCCGGACCTACAGGGGCTCGATGGAGACCCAGTACTTC,CASSRTYRGSMETQYF
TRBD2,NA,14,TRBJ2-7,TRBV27,TGTGCCAGCAGTTTCCTAGCGGGGGGTAAAGAGCAGTACTTC,CASSFLAGGKEQYF
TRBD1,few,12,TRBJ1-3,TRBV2,TGTGCCAGTGGGACAGGGGGATCTACCATATATTTT,CASGTGGSTIYF
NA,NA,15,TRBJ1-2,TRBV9,TGTGCCAGCAGCGTAGGAATTCAGAAAAACTATGGCTACACCTTC,CASSVGIQKNYGYTF
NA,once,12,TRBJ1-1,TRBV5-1,TGCGCCAGCAGCTTGGACAACGCTGAAGCTTTCTTT,CASSLDNAEAFF
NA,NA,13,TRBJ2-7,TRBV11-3,TGTGCCAGCAGCTCATCGAGCTCCTACGAGCAGTACTTC,CASSSSSSYEQYF
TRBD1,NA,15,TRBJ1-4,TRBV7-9,TGTGCCAGCAGCCTCGAACAGGGGCGTAATGAAAAACTGTTTTTT,CASSLEQGRNEKLFF
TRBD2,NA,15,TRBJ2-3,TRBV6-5,TGTGCCAGCAGCCGAAGCGGGGGGCGAGCTAATACGCAGTATTTT,CASSRSGGRANTQYF
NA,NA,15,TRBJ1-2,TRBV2,TGTGCCAGCACCAGGATCAGGGACATCCTCTATGGCTACACCTTC,CASTRIRDILYGYTF
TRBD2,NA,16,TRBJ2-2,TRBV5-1,TGCGCCAGCAGCCGACTAGCGGGGGGTACCACCGGGGAGCTGTTTTTT,CASSRLAGGTTGELFF
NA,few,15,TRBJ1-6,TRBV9,TGTGCCAGCAGCGTAGTCCCAGGGCAAAACTCACCCCTCCACTTT,CASSVVPGQNSPLHF
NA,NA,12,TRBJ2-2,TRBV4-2,TGTGCCAGCAGCCACGACACCGGGGAGCTGTTTTTT,CASSHDTGELFF
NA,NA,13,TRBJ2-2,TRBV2,TGTGCCAGCAGGAAGGCAGGGACCGGGGAGCTGTTTTTT,CASRKAGTGELFF
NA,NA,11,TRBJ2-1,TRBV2,TGTGCCAGCAGTGAAATCGATGAGCAGTTCTTC,CASSEIDEQFF
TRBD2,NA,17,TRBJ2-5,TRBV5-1,TGCGCCAGCAGTCCGGGACTAGCGGGGGGGCTCCAAGAGACCCAGTACTTC,CASSPGLAGGLQETQYF
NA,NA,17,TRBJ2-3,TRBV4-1,TGCGCCAGCAGCCGGACCCCCGGGGAGCGCTCGACAGATACGCAGTATTTT,CASSRTPGERSTDTQYF
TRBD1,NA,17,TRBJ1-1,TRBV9,TGTGCCAGCACACCTCACAGGGGGAAGACCTTGAACACTGAAGCTTTCTTT,CASTPHRGKTLNTEAFF
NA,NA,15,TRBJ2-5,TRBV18,TGTGCCAGCTCACCGGGTCTGGTCGGAGGAGAGACCCAGTACTTC,CASSPGLVGGETQYF
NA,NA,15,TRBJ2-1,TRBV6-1,TGTGCCAGCAGTGAAATGGGTCAGGACTACAATGAGCAGTTCTTC,CASSEMGQDYNEQFF
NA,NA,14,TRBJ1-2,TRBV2,TGTGCCAGCAGTCAACGCAGGAATGGCTATGGCTACACCTTC,CASSQRRNGYGYTF
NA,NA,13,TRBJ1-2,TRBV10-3,TGTGCCATCAGTGAGGGCCCCTCAGATGGCTACACCTTC,CAISEGPSDGYTF
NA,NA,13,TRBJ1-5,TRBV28,TGTGCCAGCAGGAGCCCCGGGGATCAGCCCCAGCATTTT,CASRSPGDQPQHF
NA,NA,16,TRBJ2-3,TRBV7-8,TGTGCCAGCAGCTTAGTAAGCCCCCTCTCCACAGATACGCAGTATTTT,CASSLVSPLSTDTQYF
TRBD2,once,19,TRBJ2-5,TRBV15,TGTGCCACCAGCGGATACCGGACTAGCGGGGGGCCGGGGAGAGAGACCCAGTACTTC,CATSGYRTSGGPGRETQYF
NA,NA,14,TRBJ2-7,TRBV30,TGTGCCTGGGTTCCGGGACCGGGAGTTTACGAGCAGTACTTC,CAWVPGPGVYEQYF
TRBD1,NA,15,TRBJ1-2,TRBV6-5,TGTGCCAGCAGTGTTCAGGGGGCAAGCGTCTATGGCTACACCTTC,CASSVQGASVYGYTF
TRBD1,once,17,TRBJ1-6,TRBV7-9,TGTGCCAGCAGCTTAGCCCTGGGACAGGGGCGGGGTTCACCCCTCCACTTT,CASSLALGQGRGSPLHF
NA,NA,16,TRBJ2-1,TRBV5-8,TGTGCCAGCACCCCTGGCGGGACTTACGTTAGCAATGAGCAGTTCTTC,CASTPGGTYVSNEQFF
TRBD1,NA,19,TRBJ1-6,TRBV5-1,TGCGCCAGCAGCTTGGGGACCGGGACAGGGAGCTCCTATAATTCACCCCTCCACTTT,CASSLGTGTGSSYNSPLHF
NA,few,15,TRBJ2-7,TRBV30,TGTGCCTGGGACGCCCTTTCAGGGGCTCCCTACGAGCAGTACTTC,CAWDALSGAPYEQYF
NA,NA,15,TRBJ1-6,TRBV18,TGTGCCAGCTCACCCCCCGCAGGAGGAGAGTACCCCCTCCACTTT,CASSPPAGGEYPLHF
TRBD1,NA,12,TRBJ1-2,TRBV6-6,TGTGCCAGCCGGGACAGTCTCTATGGCTACACCTTC,CASRDSLYGYTF
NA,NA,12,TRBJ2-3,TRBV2,TGTGCCAGCAGTGAGGGGACACCGGCGCAGTATTTT,CASSEGTPAQYF
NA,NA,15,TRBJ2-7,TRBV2,TGTGCCAGCACCCGCCCCCAACAGGGCTCCTACGAGCAGTACTTC,CASTRPQQGSYEQYF
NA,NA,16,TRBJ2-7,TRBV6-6,TGTGCCAGCAGTTACTCGAGTGGTCCGGGGGACTACGAGCAGTACTTC,CASSYSSGPGDYEQYF
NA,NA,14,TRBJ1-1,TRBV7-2,TGTGCCAGCAGACCTCATCAGGGTATGGCTGAAGCTTTCTTT,CASRPHQGMAEAFF
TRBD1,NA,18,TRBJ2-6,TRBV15,TGTGCCACCAGCAGAGATCCTTCAGGGGGCGCTGGGGCCAACGTCCTGACTTTC,CATSRDPSGGAGANVLTF
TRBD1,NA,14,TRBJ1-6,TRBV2,TGTGCCAGTCAGGTGGAGGGGGCGGGTTCACCCCTCCACTTT,CASQVEGAGSPLHF
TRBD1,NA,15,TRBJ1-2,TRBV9,TGTGCCAGCAGCTCCAAGACAGGGGGGAACTATGGCTACACCTTC,CASSSKTGGNYGYTF
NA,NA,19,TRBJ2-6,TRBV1,TGCACCAGCGGCCCCTCAGGAAGGGCAGGGAGGACTGGGGCCAACGTCCTGACTTTC,CTSGPSGRAGRTGANVLTF
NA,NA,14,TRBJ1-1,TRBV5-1,TGCGCCAGCAGCTTGGACGCAGGGCGCACTGAAGCTTTCTTT,CASSLDAGRTEAFF
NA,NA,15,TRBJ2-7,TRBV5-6,TGTGCCAGCAGCTTGGGGCCCAACCTCTCCTACGAGCAGTACTTC,CASSLGPNLSYEQYF
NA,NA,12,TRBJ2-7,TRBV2,TGTGCCAGCTCAGGGGCCCCCTACGAGCAGTACTTC,CASSGAPYEQYF
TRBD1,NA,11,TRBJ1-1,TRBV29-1,TGCAGCGCCCGGGGCGACAGGGAGGCTTTCTTT,CSARGDREAFF
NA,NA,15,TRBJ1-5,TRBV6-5,TGTGCCAGCAGTCTCCTACCCTATAGCAATCAGCCCCAGCATTTT,CASSLLPYSNQPQHF